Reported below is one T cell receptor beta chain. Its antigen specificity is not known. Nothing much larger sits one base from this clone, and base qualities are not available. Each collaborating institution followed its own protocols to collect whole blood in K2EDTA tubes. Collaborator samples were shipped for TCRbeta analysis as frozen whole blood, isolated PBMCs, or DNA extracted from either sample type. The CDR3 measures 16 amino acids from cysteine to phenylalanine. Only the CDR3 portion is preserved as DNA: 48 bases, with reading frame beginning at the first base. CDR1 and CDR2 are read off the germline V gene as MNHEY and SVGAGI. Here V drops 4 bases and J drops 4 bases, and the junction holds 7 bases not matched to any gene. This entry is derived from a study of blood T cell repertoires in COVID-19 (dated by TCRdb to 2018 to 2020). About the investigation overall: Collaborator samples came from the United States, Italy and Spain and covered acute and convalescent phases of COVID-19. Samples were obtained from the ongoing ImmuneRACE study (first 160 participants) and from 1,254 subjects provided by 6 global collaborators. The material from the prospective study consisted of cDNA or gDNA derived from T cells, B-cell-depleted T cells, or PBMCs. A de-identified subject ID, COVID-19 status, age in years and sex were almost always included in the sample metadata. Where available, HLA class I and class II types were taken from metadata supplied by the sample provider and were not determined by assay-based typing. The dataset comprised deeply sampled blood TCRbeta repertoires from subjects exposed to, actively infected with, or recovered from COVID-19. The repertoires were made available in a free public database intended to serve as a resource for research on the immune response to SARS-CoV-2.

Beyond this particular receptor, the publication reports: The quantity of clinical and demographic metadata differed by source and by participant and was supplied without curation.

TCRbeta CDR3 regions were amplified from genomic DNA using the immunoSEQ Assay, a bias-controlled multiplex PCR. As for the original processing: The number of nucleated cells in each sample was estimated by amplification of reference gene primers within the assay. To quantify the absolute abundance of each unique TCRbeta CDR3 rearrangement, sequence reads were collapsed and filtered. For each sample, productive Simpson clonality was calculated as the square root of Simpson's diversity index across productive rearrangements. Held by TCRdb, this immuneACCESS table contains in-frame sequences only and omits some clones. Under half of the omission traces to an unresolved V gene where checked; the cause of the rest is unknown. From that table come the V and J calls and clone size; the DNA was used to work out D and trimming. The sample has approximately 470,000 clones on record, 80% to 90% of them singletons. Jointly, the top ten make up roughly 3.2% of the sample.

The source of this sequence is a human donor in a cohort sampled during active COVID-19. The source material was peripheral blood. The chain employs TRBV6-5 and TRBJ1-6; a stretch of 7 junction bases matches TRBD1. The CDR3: CASSSLPTGYNSPLHF. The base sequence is TGTGCCAGCAGTTCCCTCCCGACAGGGTATAATTCACCCCTCCACTTT.